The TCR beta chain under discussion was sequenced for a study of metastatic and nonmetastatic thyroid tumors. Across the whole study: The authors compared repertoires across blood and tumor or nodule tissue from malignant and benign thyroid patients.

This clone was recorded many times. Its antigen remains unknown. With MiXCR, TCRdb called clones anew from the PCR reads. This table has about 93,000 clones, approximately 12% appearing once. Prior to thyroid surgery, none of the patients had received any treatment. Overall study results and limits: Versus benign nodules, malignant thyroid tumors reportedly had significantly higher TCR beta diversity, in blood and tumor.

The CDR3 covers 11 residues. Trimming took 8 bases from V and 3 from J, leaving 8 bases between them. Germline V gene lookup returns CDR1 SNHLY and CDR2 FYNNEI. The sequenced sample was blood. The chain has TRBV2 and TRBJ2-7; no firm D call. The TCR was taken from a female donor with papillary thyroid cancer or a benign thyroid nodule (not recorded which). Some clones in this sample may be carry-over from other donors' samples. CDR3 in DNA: TGTGCCAGCGGGATTTTCTACGAGCAGTACTTC. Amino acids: CASGIFYEQYF.